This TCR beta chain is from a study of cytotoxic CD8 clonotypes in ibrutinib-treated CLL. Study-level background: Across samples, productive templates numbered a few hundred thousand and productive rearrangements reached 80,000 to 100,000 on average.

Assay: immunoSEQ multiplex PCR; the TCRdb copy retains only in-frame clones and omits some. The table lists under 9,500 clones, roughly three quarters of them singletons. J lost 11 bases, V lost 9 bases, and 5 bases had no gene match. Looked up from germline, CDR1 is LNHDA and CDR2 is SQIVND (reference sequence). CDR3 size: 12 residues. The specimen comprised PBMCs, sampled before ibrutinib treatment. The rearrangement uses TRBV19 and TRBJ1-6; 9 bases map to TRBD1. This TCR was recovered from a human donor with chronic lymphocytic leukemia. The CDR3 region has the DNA TGTGCCAGCGGGACAGGGATTCCACCCCTCCACTTT. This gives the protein CASGTGIPPLHF.